This entry is about one T cell receptor beta chain. As yet, its antigen is unknown. This entry is derived from a study of CD8 T cells in ankylosing spondylitis. Study-level results: Several of the motif variants were reported before in synovial fluid and blood from reactive arthritis. Matched ankylosing spondylitis synovial fluid reportedly showed significant enrichment of disease-linked clones. One TCR beta motif, made up of about 8 highly homologous variants, appeared characteristic of ankylosing spondylitis blood.

The V and J ends lost 5 bases and 10 bases, in that order; junction bases with no gene match: 11. Germline V gene lookup returns CDR1 SGHTA and CDR2 FQGNSA. The CDR3 has 15 residues. By quantitative 5'-RACE with molecular barcodes, the TCR beta libraries were made. TCRdb independently ran MiXCR on the 5' RACE reads; one entry per CDR3 protein. The data hold approximately 290,000 distinct CDR3 sequences, with around 20% observed a single time. V usage is TRBV7-2 and J usage is TRBJ2-1; 10 bases map to TRBD2. Specimen: blood, either unsorted or a sorted T cell fraction (not recorded which). The receptor was derived from a female donor with ankylosing spondylitis or in good health (not recorded which). The CDR3 sequence is CASSPGGSGGWEQFF. The DNA for the CDR3 is TGTGCCAGCAGCCCCGGAGGTAGCGGGGGGTGGGAGCAGTTCTTC.